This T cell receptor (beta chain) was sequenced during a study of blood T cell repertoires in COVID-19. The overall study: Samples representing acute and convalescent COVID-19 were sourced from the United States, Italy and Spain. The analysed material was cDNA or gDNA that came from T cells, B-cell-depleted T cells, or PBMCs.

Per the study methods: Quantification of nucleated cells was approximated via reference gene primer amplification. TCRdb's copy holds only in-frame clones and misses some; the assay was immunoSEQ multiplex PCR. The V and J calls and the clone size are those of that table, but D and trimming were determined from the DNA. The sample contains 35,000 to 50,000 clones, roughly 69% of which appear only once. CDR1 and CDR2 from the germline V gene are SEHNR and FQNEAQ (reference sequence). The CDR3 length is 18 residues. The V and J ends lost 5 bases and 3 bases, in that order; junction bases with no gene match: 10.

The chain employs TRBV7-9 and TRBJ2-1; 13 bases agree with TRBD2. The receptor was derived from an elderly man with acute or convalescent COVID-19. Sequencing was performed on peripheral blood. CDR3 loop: CASSTPTSGRTVYNEQFF. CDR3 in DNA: TGTGCCAGCAGCACCCCGACTAGCGGGAGGACAGTCTACAATGAGCAGTTCTTC.